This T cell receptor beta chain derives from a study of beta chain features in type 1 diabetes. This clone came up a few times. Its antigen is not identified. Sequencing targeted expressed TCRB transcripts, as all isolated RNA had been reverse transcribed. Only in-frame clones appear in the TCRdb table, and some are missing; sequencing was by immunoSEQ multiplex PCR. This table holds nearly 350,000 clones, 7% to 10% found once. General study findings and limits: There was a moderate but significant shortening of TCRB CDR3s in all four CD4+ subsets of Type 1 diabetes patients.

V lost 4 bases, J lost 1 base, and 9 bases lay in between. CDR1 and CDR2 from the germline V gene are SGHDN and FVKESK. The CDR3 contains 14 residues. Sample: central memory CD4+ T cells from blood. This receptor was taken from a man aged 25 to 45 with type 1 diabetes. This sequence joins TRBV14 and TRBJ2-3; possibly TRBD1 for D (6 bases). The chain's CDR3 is CASSPRQGTDTQYF. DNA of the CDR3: TGTGCCAGCAGCCCCCGACAGGGCACAGATACGCAGTATTTT.